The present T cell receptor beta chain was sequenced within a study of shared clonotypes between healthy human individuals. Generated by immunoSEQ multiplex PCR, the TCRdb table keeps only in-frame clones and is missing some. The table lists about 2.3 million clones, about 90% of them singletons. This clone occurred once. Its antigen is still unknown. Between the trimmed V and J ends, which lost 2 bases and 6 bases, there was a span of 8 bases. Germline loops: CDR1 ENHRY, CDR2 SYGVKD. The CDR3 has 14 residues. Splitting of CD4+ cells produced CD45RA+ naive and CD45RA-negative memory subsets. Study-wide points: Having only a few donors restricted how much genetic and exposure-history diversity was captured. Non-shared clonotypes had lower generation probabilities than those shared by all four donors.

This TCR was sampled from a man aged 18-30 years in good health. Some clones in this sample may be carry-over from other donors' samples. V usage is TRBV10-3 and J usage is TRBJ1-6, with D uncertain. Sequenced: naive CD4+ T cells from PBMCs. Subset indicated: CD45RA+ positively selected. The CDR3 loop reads CAISEPTLNSPLHF. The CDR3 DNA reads TGTGCCATCAGTGAGCCGACCCTTAATTCACCCCTCCACTTT.